A single T cell receptor beta chain is shown here with its context. Its antigen is undetermined. The record originates from a study of cytomegalovirus exposure and HLA in healthy donors. Whole-study results and caveats: Some highly shared sequence variants likely arose as a pipeline artifact. There were reportedly fewer N-insertions in an Asian-associated ancestry cluster than the approximately 600-donor mean, in a later analysis. Analysis was performed later, and it showed HLA-associated TCR beta chains to be more clonally expanded than equally common others.

The CDR3 spans 16 residues. Germline values: CDR1 SGHRS, CDR2 YFSETQ. Trimming cost V 1 base and J 4 bases; bases outside gene matches: 8. With 60 Vbeta and 13 Jbeta primers, the PCR was carried out. Measured with immunoSEQ multiplex PCR; TCRdb has only the in-frame clones, and not every one. Of about 120,000 clones listed, roughly 65% are singletons. The clonotype originates from a man in his forties in good health and CMV-seropositive. The chain links TRBV5-1 to TRBJ2-1; the match to TRBD2 covers 7 bases. Sequencing input: PBMCs. CDR3 DNA: TGCGCCAGCAGCTTGCTAGCGGCCGAGACTTACAATGAGCAGTTCTTC. Its translation: CASSLLAAETYNEQFF.